The text below deals with one T cell receptor beta chain. Its antigen is unknown. Tuberculin skin test and IGRA determined adolescents' latent tuberculosis status at entry. These data belong to a study of T cells in tuberculosis. The wider study: This South African cohort compared adolescents with or without latent tuberculosis against adults with active tuberculosis. General observations from the study: Selection depended on which cryopreserved specimens were available. Shorter CDR3-alpha in active tuberculosis partly drove smaller distances.

The V gene's germline CDR1 is LNHDA and CDR2 SQIVND (reference sequence). V was pared by 1 base and J by 8 bases, with 13 bases of the junction left unmatched. This CDR3 spans 16 amino acids. The table came from immunoSEQ multiplex PCR; TCRdb's copy has only in-frame clones and leaves some out. In the table there are roughly 35,000 clones, around 92% of which are singletons. The sequencing input was PBMCs. This clonotype originated in a donor between 10 and 29 years old with latent tuberculosis or without tuberculosis infection. Some clones in this sample may be carry-over from other donors' samples. This rearrangement joins TRBV19 to TRBJ1-2; 7 nucleotides line up with TRBD1. DNA of the CDR3: TGTGCCAGTAGTATAGCGATTGGACAGGCGACGGGCGGCTACACCTTC. The encoded protein is CASSIAIGQATGGYTF. Looking up the rest from reference TRBV19 and TRBJ1-2 gives the full variable domain: DGGITQSPKYLFRKEGQNVTLSCEQNLNHDAMYWYRQDPGQGLRLIYYSQIVNDFQKGDIAEGYSVSREKKESFPLTVTSAQKNPTAFYLCASSIAIGQATGGYTFGSGTRLTVV.